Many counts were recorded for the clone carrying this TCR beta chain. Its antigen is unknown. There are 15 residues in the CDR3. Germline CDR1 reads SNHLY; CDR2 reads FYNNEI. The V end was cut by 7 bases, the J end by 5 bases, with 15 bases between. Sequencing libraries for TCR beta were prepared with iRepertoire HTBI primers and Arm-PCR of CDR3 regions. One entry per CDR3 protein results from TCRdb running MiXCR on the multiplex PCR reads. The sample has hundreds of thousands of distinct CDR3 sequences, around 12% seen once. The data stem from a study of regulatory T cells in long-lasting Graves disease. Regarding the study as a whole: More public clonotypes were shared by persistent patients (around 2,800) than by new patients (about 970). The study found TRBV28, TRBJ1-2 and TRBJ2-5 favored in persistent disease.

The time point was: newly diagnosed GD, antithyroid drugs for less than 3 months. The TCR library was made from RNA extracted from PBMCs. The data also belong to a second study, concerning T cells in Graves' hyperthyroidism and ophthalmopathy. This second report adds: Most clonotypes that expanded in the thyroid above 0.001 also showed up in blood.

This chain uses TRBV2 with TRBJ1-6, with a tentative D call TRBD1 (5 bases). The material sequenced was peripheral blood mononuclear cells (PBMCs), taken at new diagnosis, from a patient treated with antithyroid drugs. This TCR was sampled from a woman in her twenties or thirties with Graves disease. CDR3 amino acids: CASKLTGTNNSPLHF. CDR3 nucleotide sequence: TGTGCCAGCAAACTTACCGGGACGAATAATTCACCCCTCCACTTT.